Presented here are 21 T cell receptor beta chains from one specimen sequenced in a study of CD8 T cells in Susac syndrome. After extraction with the RNeasy kit, about 0.5 to 1 ug of the RNA was reverse transcribed using random hexamers. MiXCR, applied by TCRdb to the immunoSEQ multiplex PCR reads, yields one record per CDR3 protein. This sample has 200,000 to 250,000 distinct CDR3 sequences; 95% occur once, and the top ten carry 0.095%. The sample consisted of CD4+ T cells from PBMCs. Every receptor here comes from a human donor with multiple sclerosis.

This clonotype was detected only once. This rearrangement joins TRBV7-9 to TRBJ2-2; 10 bases agree with TRBD1. The CDR3 is made up of 16 amino acids. Germline V gene sequence: CDR1 SEHNR, CDR2 FQNEAQ (reference sequence). V lost 5 bases, J lost 6 bases, and 9 bases stayed unmatched. The CDR3 region is CASSSPGTGVAGELFF. The CDR3 nucleotides are TGTGCCAGCAGCAGCCCCGGGACAGGGGTCGCCGGGGAGCTGTTTTTT.

J is TRBJ1-2 and V is TRBV5-1, with a tentative D call TRBD1 (5 bases). Germline values: CDR1 SGHRS, CDR2 YFSETQ. This CDR3 contains 15 residues. The V end lost 0 bases, the J end lost 8 bases, and 17 bases lay between the germline ends. The CDR3 coding sequence is TGCGCCAGCAGCTTGGGGACACCGGTCCAGGAAGGCTACACCTTC. Translating gives CASSLGTPVQEGYTF.

This chain connects TRBV9 to TRBJ2-7, with D possibly called TRBD1 or TRBD2 (5 bases each). Trimming shortened V by 0 bases and J by 3 bases, and 13 bases separated the two germline ends. CDR1 is SGDLS, CDR2 YYNGEE, per germline. CDR3 length: 15 residues. In DNA, the CDR3 is TGTGCCAGCAGCGTAGGTGGGACCACCTACTACGAGCAGTACTTC. Protein sequence: CASSVGGTTYYEQYF.

The gene calls are TRBV14 and TRBJ1-1; D possibly corresponds to TRBD1 (6 bases). Germline V gene sequence: CDR1 SGHDN, CDR2 FVKESK. V was cut by 1 base and J by 12 bases, with 15 bases left in between. The CDR3 totals 13 residues. The CDR3 here is CASSQGGRTVPFF. CDR3 in DNA: TGTGCCAGCAGCCAAGGGGGCCGGACAGTACCTTTCTTT.

This clonotype is a singleton in its sample. V gene TRBV2 combines with J gene TRBJ2-3; no clear D. Germline loops: CDR1 SNHLY, CDR2 FYNNEI. The V end was cut by 9 bases, the J end by 1 base, with 17 bases between. The CDR3 runs 15 residues. The CDR3 nucleotides read TGTGCCAGTAGGGATTCGCGGTTGGGCACAGATACGCAGTATTTT. Its protein product is CASRDSRLGTDTQYF. Full variable domain (remainder filled in from reference TRBV2 and TRBJ2-3): EPEVTQTPSHQVTQMGQEVILRCVPISNHLYFYWYRQILGQKVEFLVSFYNNEISEKSEIFDDQFSVERPDGSNFTLKIRSTKLEDSAMYFCASRDSRLGTDTQYFGPGTRLTVL.

This chain connects TRBV29-1 to TRBJ1-2; D perhaps matches TRBD1 (5 bases). Per the germline V gene, CDR1 is SQVTM and CDR2 is ANQGSEA. The CDR3 is 10 residues long. The V gene lost 4 bases and the J gene lost 8 bases, with 8 bases spanning the gap. The CDR3 spells CSVAGDGYTF. As DNA, the CDR3 is TGCAGCGTTGCGGGGGACGGCTACACCTTC.

The V gene is TRBV2, the J gene TRBJ2-7; D unresolved. The germline V and J ends were trimmed by 4 bases and 1 base, with 11 bases remaining between them. Germline CDR1 and CDR2: SNHLY and FYNNEI. CDR3 size: 14 residues. CDR3 amino acids: CASSVHIKSYEQYF. The DNA of the CDR3 is TGTGCCAGCAGTGTTCACATAAAATCCTACGAGCAGTACTTC. The variable domain in full, with the rest retrieved from reference TRBV2 and TRBJ2-7, is EPEVTQTPSHQVTQMGQEVILRCVPISNHLYFYWYRQILGQKVEFLVSFYNNEISEKSEIFDDQFSVERPDGSNFTLKIRSTKLEDSAMYFCASSVHIKSYEQYFGPGTRLTVT.

This rearrangement joins TRBV20-1 to TRBJ2-7; 13 bases agree with TRBD2. Germline V gene data show CDR1 as DFQATT and CDR2 as SNEGSKA (reference sequence). The CDR3 is 14 residues long. The ends lost 6 bases at V and 4 bases at J; junction bases unmatched: 6. In nucleotides, the CDR3 is TGCAGTGCGTGGACTAGCGGGAGCTGGTACGAGCAGTACTTC. Protein sequence: CSAWTSGSWYEQYF.

The chain links TRBV7-8 to TRBJ2-1; either TRBD1 or TRBD2 may supply D (5 bases each). Trimming cost V 5 bases and J 7 bases, with 12 bases left between them. Germline V gene data show CDR1 as SGHVS and CDR2 as FQNEAQ. This CDR3 contains 13 residues. CDR3 sequence reads: CASSQSWGNEQFF. The CDR3 DNA reads TGTGCCAGCAGCCAGTCCTGGGGGAATGAGCAGTTCTTC.

The rearrangement uses TRBV25-1 and TRBJ2-7, with TRBD1 matching over 7 bases. The CDR3 consists of 14 residues. With 7 bases clipped from V and 1 base from J, the junction kept 7 bases outside the gene matches. Germline V gene lookup returns CDR1 MGHDK and CDR2 SYGVNS. CDR3 nucleotide sequence: TGTGCCAGCATTAGGACAGGCAGTTCCTACGAGCAGTACTTC. It translates to CASIRTGSSYEQYF.

V usage is TRBV7-2 and J usage is TRBJ2-1; D not certain. Germline V gene lookup returns CDR1 SGHTA and CDR2 FQGNSA. This CDR3 region has 13 residues. Trimming shortened V by 0 bases and J by 9 bases, and 9 bases separated the two germline ends. This CDR3 reads CASSLALGGEQFF. The CDR3 DNA follows: TGTGCCAGCAGCTTAGCGCTGGGTGGTGAGCAGTTCTTC.

The chain couples TRBV30 to TRBJ1-2, with D unclear. CDR3 length equals 12 residues. The V gene lost 2 bases and the J gene lost 8 bases, with 12 bases spanning the gap. Per germline, CDR1 GTSNPN and CDR2 SVGIG (reference sequence). The CDR3 sequence: CAWSLTTAGYTF. The CDR3, as DNA: TGTGCCTGGAGTCTAACAACGGCCGGCTACACCTTC. Filled out from reference TRBV30 and TRBJ1-2, the complete variable domain reads SQTIHQWPATLVQPVGSPLSLECTVEGTSNPNLYWYRQAAGRGLQLLFYSVGIGQISSEVPQNLSASRPQDRQFILSSKKLLLSDSGFYLCAWSLTTAGYTFGSGTRLTVV.

The chain couples TRBV9 to TRBJ1-6; D perhaps matches TRBD1 (6 bases). This CDR3 region has 15 residues. V was shortened by 0 bases and J by 9 bases, with 13 bases between the two germline ends. CDR1 is SGDLS, CDR2 YYNGEE, per germline. This CDR3 reads CASSVAGGQSSPLHF. In DNA, the CDR3 is TGTGCCAGCAGCGTAGCGGGGGGCCAGAGTTCACCCCTCCACTTT.

This clonotype has a single count. This sequence joins TRBV6-5 and TRBJ2-1; D is possibly TRBD1 (5 bases). Trimming cost V 0 bases and J 6 bases, with 9 bases left between them. The CDR3 is 14 residues long. Germline V gene data show CDR1 as MNHEY and CDR2 as SVGAGI. The CDR3 DNA reads TGTGCCAGCAGTTACTCTGGTGGGGCCAATGAGCAGTTCTTC. This codes for CASSYSGGANEQFF.

The V call is TRBV29-1, the J call TRBJ2-5; 9 nucleotides agree with TRBD2. The J segment lost 5 bases and the V segment lost 4 bases, leaving 14 bases of the junction unmatched. Germline V gene lookup returns CDR1 SQVTM and CDR2 ANQGSEA. The CDR3 runs to 16 residues. CDR3 protein: CSVGGRLAESQETQYF. The CDR3 nucleotides are TGCAGCGTTGGGGGGAGACTAGCGGAGTCCCAGGAGACCCAGTACTTC.

The chain recombines TRBV4-2 with TRBJ2-3; D is perhaps TRBD2 (6 bases). The CDR3 totals 15 residues. CDR1 and CDR2 (germline): LGHNA, YNFKEQ. Trimming left V 1 base short and J 6 bases short, with 14 bases between. DNA of the CDR3: TGTGCCAGCAGCCAAGTTTCCGGGGGAGTGGATACGCAGTATTTT. The encoded protein is CASSQVSGGVDTQYF.

The rearrangement uses TRBV5-4 and TRBJ2-5, with D maybe TRBD2 (5 bases). Trimming took off 4 bases at V and 6 bases at J, with 16 bases between the two ends. The CDR3 loop spans 14 amino acids. Germline assignment: CDR1 SGHNT and CDR2 YYREEE (reference sequence). CDR3 sequence: CASSAVGRAKTQYF. CDR3 coding DNA: TGTGCCAGCAGCGCTGTGGGGAGAGCGAAGACCCAGTACTTC.

The chain combines TRBV7-9 with TRBJ2-2; TRBD1 aligns across 7 bases. Germline CDR1 SEHNR, CDR2 FQNEAQ (reference sequence). V was pared by 5 bases and J by 7 bases, with 7 bases of the junction left unmatched. This CDR3 spans 14 amino acids. The CDR3 here is CASSPQGEHGELFF. The CDR3 nucleotides read TGTGCCAGCAGCCCGCAGGGGGAACACGGGGAGCTGTTTTTT.

The genes are TRBV12-3 or TRBV12-4 and TRBJ1-2; D is unclear. V was pared by 3 bases and J by 8 bases, with 10 bases between. There are 12 residues in the CDR3. The CDR3 is CASSFSRLGYTF. The CDR3 region has the DNA TGTGCCAGCAGTTTTTCCAGGCTGGGCTACACCTTC.

The chain couples TRBV9 to TRBJ2-7, with D tentatively TRBD1 (7 bases). Germline CDR1 reads SGDLS; CDR2 reads YYNGEE. Trimming cost V 1 base and J 0 bases, with 17 bases left between them. This CDR3 spans 17 amino acids. The CDR3 region has the DNA TGTGCCAGCAGCGTACGACTAGGGGGCCCCTACTCCTACGAGCAGTACTTC. It is translated as CASSVRLGGPYSYEQYF.

The V and J genes are TRBV7-3 and TRBJ2-6, with D unclear. CDR3 length equals 15 residues. Trimming took 5 bases from V and 2 from J, leaving 10 bases between them. Germline CDR1 is SGHTA and CDR2 is FQGTGA. The CDR3 loop reads CASSLVTAGANVLTF. CDR3 sequence (DNA): TGTGCCAGCAGCCTCGTGACGGCTGGGGCCAACGTCCTGACTTTC.